This T cell receptor beta chain was identified in a study of blood T cell repertoires in COVID-19. Overall study: Acute-phase and convalescent COVID-19 samples originated in the United States, Italy and Spain.

Assay used: immunoSEQ multiplex PCR; TCRdb lists only in-frame clones, some missing. Of tens of thousands of clones in the sample, roughly 87% were seen once. CDR1 and CDR2 (germline): ENHRY, SYGVKD. Germline trimming cut 3 bases from V and 3 bases from J; bases unmatched to any gene: 11. There are 16 residues in the CDR3. The source is a human donor with active COVID-19. The donor label of this sample is uncertain. The sequenced sample was peripheral blood. The chain recombines TRBV10-3 with TRBJ2-7; TRBD2 aligns across 7 bases. The CDR3 bases are TGTGCCATCAGTGACCGACGGAGGACTAGAGGCTACGAGCAGTACTTC. Its protein is CAISDRRRTRGYEQYF.